This TCR beta chain was recovered during a study of cytomegalovirus exposure and HLA in healthy donors. General study results and limits: Investigators reported under 200 TCR beta chains as tied to cytomegalovirus. There were some public TCRs occurring in many donors, but most TCR sequences were rare. Subsequent analysis found a tendency for first-cohort TCR clusters to co-occur within the 120 or so validation repertoires.

Germline CDR1 reads SGDLS; CDR2 reads YYNGEE. The CDR3 runs to 15 residues. V dropped 3 bases and J dropped 4; count of bases not matched to a gene: 2. Of note for this clone: Antigen: not known.

Measured with immunoSEQ multiplex PCR; TCRdb has only the in-frame clones, and not every one. The sample holds 100,000 to 150,000 clones; 88% are singletons and the top ten take less than 1.5%. This clonotype was sampled from a man aged 25-45 years in good health and CMV-seronegative. This sequence joins TRBV9 and TRBJ2-2; TRBD1 matches at 11 bases. Sequencing used PBMCs. Here the CDR3 reads CASSAGTGGTGELFF. CDR3 in DNA: TGTGCCAGCAGCGCCGGGACAGGGGGCACCGGGGAGCTGTTTTTT.